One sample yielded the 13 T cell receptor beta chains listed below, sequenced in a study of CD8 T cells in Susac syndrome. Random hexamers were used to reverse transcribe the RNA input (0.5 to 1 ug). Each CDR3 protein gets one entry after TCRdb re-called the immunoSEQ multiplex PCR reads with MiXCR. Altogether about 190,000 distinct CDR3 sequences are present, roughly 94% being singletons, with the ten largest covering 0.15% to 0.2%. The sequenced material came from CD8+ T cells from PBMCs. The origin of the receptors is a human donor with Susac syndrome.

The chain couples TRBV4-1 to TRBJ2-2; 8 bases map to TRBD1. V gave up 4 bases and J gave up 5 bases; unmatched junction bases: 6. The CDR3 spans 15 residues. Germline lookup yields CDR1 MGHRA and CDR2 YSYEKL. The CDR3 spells CASSRGQGKTGELFF. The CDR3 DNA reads TGCGCCAGCAGCCGAGGACAGGGAAAAACCGGGGAGCTGTTTTTT.

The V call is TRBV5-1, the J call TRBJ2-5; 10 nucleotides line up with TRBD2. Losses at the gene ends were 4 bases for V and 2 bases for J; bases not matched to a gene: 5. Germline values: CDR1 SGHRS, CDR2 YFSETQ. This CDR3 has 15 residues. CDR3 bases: TGCGCCAGCAGCCCTAGCGGGAGACAACAAGAGACCCAGTACTTC. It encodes CASSPSGRQQETQYF.

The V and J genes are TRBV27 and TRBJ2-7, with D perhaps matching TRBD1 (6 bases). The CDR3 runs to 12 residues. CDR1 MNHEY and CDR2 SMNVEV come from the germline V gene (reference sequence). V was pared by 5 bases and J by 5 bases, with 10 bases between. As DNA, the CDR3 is TGTGCCAGCAGTACAGGGTTCAACGAGCAGTACTTC. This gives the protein CASSTGFNEQYF.

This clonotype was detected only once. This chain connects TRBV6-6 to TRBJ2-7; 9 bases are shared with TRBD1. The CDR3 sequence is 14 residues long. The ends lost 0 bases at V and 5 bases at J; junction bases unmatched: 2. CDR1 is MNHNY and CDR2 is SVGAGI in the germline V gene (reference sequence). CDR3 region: CASSYSGQGNEQYF. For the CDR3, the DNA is TGTGCCAGCAGTTACTCGGGACAGGGAAACGAGCAGTACTTC.

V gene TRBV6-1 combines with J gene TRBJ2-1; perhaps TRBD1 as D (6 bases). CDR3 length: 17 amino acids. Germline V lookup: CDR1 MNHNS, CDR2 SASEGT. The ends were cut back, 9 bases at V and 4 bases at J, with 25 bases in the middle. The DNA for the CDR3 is TGTGCCAGTTCCCTTGACGGGTTCGTTAGGGGGTACAATGAGCAGTTCTTC. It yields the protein CASSLDGFVRGYNEQFF.

The CDR3 protein is CASSSPGGLAGGPIDTQYF. CDR3 in DNA: TGTGCCAGCAGCTCCCCCGGGGGTCTAGCGGGAGGGCCGATAGATACGCAGTATTTT. This rearrangement joins TRBV7-8 to TRBJ2-3, with 12 bases identical to TRBD2. V shed 4 bases, J shed 5 bases, and the junction held 16 bases outside the gene matches. The germline CDR1 and CDR2 sequences are SGHVS and FQNEAQ. This CDR3 is 19 amino acids long.

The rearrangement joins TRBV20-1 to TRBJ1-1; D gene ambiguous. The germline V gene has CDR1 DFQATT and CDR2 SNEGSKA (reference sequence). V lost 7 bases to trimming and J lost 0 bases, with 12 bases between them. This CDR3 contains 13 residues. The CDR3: CSVQEELNTEAFF. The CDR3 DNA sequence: TGCAGTGTCCAGGAAGAATTGAACACTGAAGCTTTCTTT.

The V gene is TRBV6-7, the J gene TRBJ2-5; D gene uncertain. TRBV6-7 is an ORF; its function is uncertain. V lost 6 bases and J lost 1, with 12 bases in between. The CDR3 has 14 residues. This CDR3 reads CASRPLPGQETQYF. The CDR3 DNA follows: TGTGCCAGCAGACCGCTCCCGGGCCAAGAGACCCAGTACTTC.

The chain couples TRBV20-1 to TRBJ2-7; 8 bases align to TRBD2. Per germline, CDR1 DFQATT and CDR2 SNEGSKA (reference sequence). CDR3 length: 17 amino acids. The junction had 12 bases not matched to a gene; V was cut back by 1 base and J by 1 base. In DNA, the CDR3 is TGCAGTGCTAGAGTTTTCAGTGGTACTAGCGGTTCCTACGAGCAGTACTTC. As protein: CSARVFSGTSGSYEQYF.

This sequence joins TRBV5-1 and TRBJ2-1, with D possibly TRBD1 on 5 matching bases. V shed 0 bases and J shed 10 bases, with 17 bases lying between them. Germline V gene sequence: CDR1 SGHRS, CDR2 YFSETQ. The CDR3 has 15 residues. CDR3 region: CASSLVGVSSGEQFF. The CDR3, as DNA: TGCGCCAGCAGCTTGGTAGGGGTCTCGTCCGGCGAGCAGTTCTTC.

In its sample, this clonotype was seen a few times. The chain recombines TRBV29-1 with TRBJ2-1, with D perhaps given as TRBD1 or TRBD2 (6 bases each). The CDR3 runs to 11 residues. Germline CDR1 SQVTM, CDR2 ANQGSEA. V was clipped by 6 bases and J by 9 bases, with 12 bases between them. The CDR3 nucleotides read TGCAGCGTCACACAGGGAGGTGAGCAGTTCTTC. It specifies CSVTQGGEQFF.

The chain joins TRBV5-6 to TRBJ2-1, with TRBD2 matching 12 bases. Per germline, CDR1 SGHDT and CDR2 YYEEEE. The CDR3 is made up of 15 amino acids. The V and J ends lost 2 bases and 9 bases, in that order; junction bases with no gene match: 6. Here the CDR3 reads CASSFPSGGAREQFF. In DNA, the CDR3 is TGTGCCAGCAGCTTTCCTAGCGGGGGGGCCCGTGAGCAGTTCTTC. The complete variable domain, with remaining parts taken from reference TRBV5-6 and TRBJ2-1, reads DAGVTQSPTHLIKTRGQQVTLRCSPKSGHDTVSWYQQALGQGPQFIFQYYEEEERQRGNFPDRFSGHQFPNYSSELNVNALLLGDSALYLCASSFPSGGAREQFFGPGTRLTVL.

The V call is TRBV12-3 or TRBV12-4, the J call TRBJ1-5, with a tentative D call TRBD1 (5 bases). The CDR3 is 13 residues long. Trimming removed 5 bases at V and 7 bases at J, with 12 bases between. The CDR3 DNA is TGTGCCAGCAGTGGGGGGGGATTCCAGCCCCAGCATTTT. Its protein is CASSGGGFQPQHF.